The following is a T cell receptor beta chain sequence with its context. The sample belongs to a study of control samples from healthy donors and cancer patients. J lost 0 bases, V lost 5 bases, and 6 bases had no gene match. Germline assignment: CDR1 GTSNPN and CDR2 SVGIG (reference sequence). This CDR3 region has 15 residues. Data came from immunoSEQ multiplex PCR; TCRdb stores just in-frame clones and leaves some out. The data contain 150,000 or so clones, 90% to 95% of them singletons. The chain is built from TRBV30 and TRBJ1-4, with 7 bases identical to TRBD1. The TCR originated in a man in his late teens or twenties in good health. Material for sequencing was blood. CDR3 region: CAWAPGGATNEKLFF. The CDR3 DNA is TGTGCCTGGGCACCAGGGGGGGCAACTAATGAAAAACTGTTTTTT.